This entry lists 24 T cell receptor beta chains sequenced from one sample in a study of control samples from healthy donors and cancer patients. Profiled with immunoSEQ multiplex PCR; TCRdb holds only in-frame clones, not every one. The sample carries roughly 120,000 clones, roughly 90% recorded once. The material sequenced was blood. Receptors were obtained from a woman aged 18-29 years in good health.

J is TRBJ1-1 and V is TRBV27; tentatively, D is TRBD1 (6 bases). This CDR3 spans 16 amino acids. The germline V gene encodes CDR1 MNHEY and CDR2 SMNVEV (reference sequence). Trimming cost V 2 bases and J 0 bases, with 13 bases left between them. The CDR3 region has the DNA TGTGCCAGCAGTTTAGGGGCAGGGGTCCTGAACACTGAAGCTTTCTTT. Amino acid sequence: CASSLGAGVLNTEAFF.

This sequence joins TRBV30 and TRBJ2-1; D might be TRBD1 or TRBD2, each matching 6 bases. The CDR3 length is 10 residues. V lost 8 bases to trimming and J lost 7 bases, with 9 bases between them. Germline V lookup: CDR1 GTSNPN, CDR2 SVGIG (reference sequence). The CDR3 DNA reads TGTGCCGGGGGGCGTAATGAGCAGTTCTTC. It translates to CAGGRNEQFF.

The V gene is TRBV2, the J gene TRBJ2-3, with TRBD2 identical over 15 bases. The CDR3 loop spans 14 amino acids. V shed 6 bases, J shed 6 bases, and the junction held 1 base outside the gene matches. Germline CDR1 reads SNHLY; CDR2 reads FYNNEI. The CDR3 DNA reads as TGTGCCAGCAGGGGGACTAGCGGGAGGGATACGCAGTATTTT. Encoded protein: CASRGTSGRDTQYF.

The rearrangement joins TRBV2 to TRBJ2-1; 10 positions match TRBD2. Trimming cost V 3 bases and J 3 bases; bases outside gene matches: 8. Germline V gene data show CDR1 as SNHLY and CDR2 as FYNNEI. The CDR3 is 17 amino acids. The CDR3 DNA is TGTGCCAGCAGTGATCCGGCGCGGACTAGCGGCTACAATGAGCAGTTCTTC. This encodes CASSDPARTSGYNEQFF.

CDR3 bases: TGTGCCACCAGCAGAGATACGCAGGGAATAGGAAACACCATATATTTT. Translation gives CATSRDTQGIGNTIYF. The V and J genes are TRBV15 and TRBJ1-3, with D possibly matching TRBD1 (5 bases). Trimming removed 0 bases at V and 4 bases at J, with 13 bases between. This CDR3 contains 16 residues. Germline CDR1 reads LNHNV; CDR2 reads YYDKDF (reference sequence).

This clone has only one observation. The genes are TRBV4-1 and TRBJ2-1, with 8 bases aligning to TRBD2. The CDR3 is made up of 15 amino acids. CDR1 is MGHRA and CDR2 is YSYEKL in the germline V gene. V lost 1 base and J lost 8; bases outside the gene matches: 7. CDR3 sequence: CASSQVRGGDYEQFF. Here the CDR3 DNA reads TGCGCCAGCAGCCAAGTCCGGGGGGGAGATTATGAGCAGTTCTTC.

V gene TRBV7-3 combines with J gene TRBJ2-3, with D possibly called TRBD1 or TRBD2 (6 bases each). Germline-derived CDR1 and CDR2 are SGHTA and FQGTGA. The CDR3 runs to 14 residues. Deletions cut 6 bases from V and 0 bases from J, with 10 bases between. The CDR3 protein is CASSRGLSTDTQYF. In DNA form, the CDR3 reads TGTGCCAGCAGTCGGGGGCTGAGCACAGATACGCAGTATTTT.

This clone turned up a few times. The chain employs TRBV7-2 and TRBJ1-3, with 11 bases identical to TRBD1. J was trimmed by 8 bases and V by 5 bases; bases with no gene match: 8. This CDR3 region has 15 residues. Germline V CDR1 and CDR2: SGHTA, FQGNSA. CDR3: CASSPSGTGGDTIYF. The CDR3 bases are TGTGCCAGCAGCCCCTCCGGGACAGGGGGTGACACCATATATTTT. Full variable domain (remainder filled in from reference TRBV7-2 and TRBJ1-3): GAGVSQSPSNKVTEKGKDVELRCDPISGHTALYWYRQSLGQGLEFLIYFQGNSAPDKSGLPSDRFSAERTGGSVSTLTIQRTQQEDSAVYLCASSPSGTGGDTIYFGEGSWLTVV.

This clone was seen a handful of times. V usage is TRBV2 and J usage is TRBJ1-5, with TRBD1 as a possible D gene (5 bases). In germline, CDR1 is SNHLY, CDR2 FYNNEI. V gave up 2 bases and J gave up 3 bases, with 8 bases separating them. The CDR3 covers 14 residues. The CDR3 DNA is TGTGCCAGCAGTGAAAGACAGCTCAATCAGCCCCAGCATTTT. Translating it yields CASSERQLNQPQHF. The entire variable domain, with the rest obtained from reference TRBV2 and TRBJ1-5, is as follows: EPEVTQTPSHQVTQMGQEVILRCVPISNHLYFYWYRQILGQKVEFLVSFYNNEISEKSEIFDDQFSVERPDGSNFTLKIRSTKLEDSAMYFCASSERQLNQPQHFGDGTRLSIL.

The gene calls are TRBV27 and TRBJ2-5; 10 bases map to TRBD2. The trim removed 1 base at V and 4 bases at J, leaving 9 bases unmatched. This CDR3 has 17 residues. The germline V gene encodes CDR1 MNHEY and CDR2 SMNVEV (reference sequence). CDR3: CASSLFPSGRRRETQYF. Written as DNA, the CDR3 is TGTGCCAGCAGTTTATTTCCTAGCGGGAGAAGGCGAGAGACCCAGTACTTC.

The chain uses TRBV7-9 and TRBJ1-4, with a possible D match to TRBD1 (5 bases). Per the germline V gene, CDR1 is SEHNR and CDR2 is FQNEAQ (reference sequence). V gave up 2 bases and J gave up 8 bases, with 12 bases separating them. The CDR3 length is 14 residues. The CDR3 DNA reads TGTGCCAGCAGCTTAATGACGGGGCTCGAAAAACTGTTTTTT. Protein sequence: CASSLMTGLEKLFF.

J is TRBJ2-3 and V is TRBV2; D perhaps matches TRBD2 (6 bases). The CDR3 totals 11 residues. V lost 6 bases to trimming and J lost 5 bases, with 6 bases between them. From germline, CDR1 is SNHLY and CDR2 FYNNEI. The CDR3 coding sequence is TGTGCCAGCAGAGCGGGAGATACGCAGTATTTT. Protein product: CASRAGDTQYF.

This sequence joins TRBV7-9 and TRBJ2-5; TRBD2 agrees at 7 bases. This CDR3 contains 16 residues. V was clipped by 2 bases and J by 5 bases; unmatched bases: 11. Germline V gene sequence: CDR1 SEHNR, CDR2 FQNEAQ (reference sequence). The CDR3 sequence: CASSLSGVFVGETQYF. The CDR3 DNA sequence: TGTGCCAGCAGCTTAAGCGGGGTATTTGTCGGGGAGACCCAGTACTTC. The complete variable domain, with remaining parts taken from reference TRBV7-9 and TRBJ2-5, reads DTGVSQNPRHKITKRGQNVTFRCDPISEHNRLYWYRQTLGQGPEFLTYFQNEAQLEKSRLLSDRFSAERPKGSFSTLEIQRTEQGDSAMYLCASSLSGVFVGETQYFGPGTRLLVL.

The chain has TRBV2 and TRBJ1-1; no definite D call. The germline gives CDR1 SNHLY, CDR2 FYNNEI. CDR3 length: 13 amino acids. V was cut by 7 bases and J by 4 bases, with 13 bases left in between. The CDR3 protein is CASKYRSGTEAFF. The DNA for the CDR3 is TGTGCCAGCAAGTATCGGAGCGGCACTGAAGCTTTCTTT.

The J gene is TRBJ1-2, the V gene TRBV7-8; TRBD1 is a possible D gene (5 bases). Germline assignment: CDR1 SGHVS and CDR2 FQNEAQ. The CDR3 extends over 14 amino acids. V was cut by 3 bases and J by 4 bases, with 12 bases left in between. CDR3 nucleotides: TGTGCCAGCAGCTTTTCGACAGCTAGCTATGGCTACACCTTC. It is translated as CASSFSTASYGYTF. Full variable domain (missing parts from reference TRBV7-8 and TRBJ1-2): GAGVSQSPRYKVAKRGQDVALRCDPISGHVSLFWYQQALGQGPEFLTYFQNEAQLDKSGLPSDRFFAERPEGSVSTLKIQRTQQEDSAVYLCASSFSTASYGYTFGSGTRLTVV.

This sequence joins TRBV4-2 and TRBJ2-1, with TRBD1 as a possible D gene (5 bases). The V and J ends lost 1 base and 7 bases respectively, with 20 bases between them. This CDR3 spans 17 amino acids. Germline CDR1 LGHNA, CDR2 YNFKEQ. The CDR3 nucleotides read TGTGCCAGCAGCCAAGCCGCCTACCCCTTGTCAGGGAATGAGCAGTTCTTC. Translation gives CASSQAAYPLSGNEQFF.

CDR3 DNA: TGCAGCGTTGGGACTAGCGGAGCCCACACAGATACGCAGTATTTT. This gives the protein CSVGTSGAHTDTQYF. The rearrangement links TRBV29-1 to TRBJ2-3; TRBD2 aligns across 10 bases. CDR1 is SQVTM and CDR2 is ANQGSEA in the germline V gene. This CDR3 region has 15 residues. Unmatched junction bases numbered 6, after V lost 4 bases and J lost 2 bases.

This chain joins TRBV9 and TRBJ1-6; tentatively, D is TRBD1 (5 bases). CDR3 size: 15 residues. Germline loops: CDR1 SGDLS, CDR2 YYNGEE. V was cut by 2 bases and J by 5 bases, with 11 bases left in between. As DNA, the CDR3 is TGTGCCAGCAGCGTCTCGGGACGGAATAATTCACCCCTCCACTTT. Translating gives CASSVSGRNNSPLHF.

The V gene is TRBV18, the J gene TRBJ1-2, with TRBD1 as a possible D gene (5 bases). The CDR3 is 13 amino acids. The germline V gene encodes CDR1 KGHSH and CDR2 LQKENI. V lost 4 bases to trimming and J lost 8 bases, with 14 bases between them. CDR3 nucleotide sequence: TGTGCCAGCTCACTCGGACATTGGGTGGGCTACACCTTC. This sequence encodes CASSLGHWVGYTF. The full variable domain, rest sourced from reference TRBV18 and TRBJ1-2, is NAGVMQNPRHLVRRRGQEARLRCSPMKGHSHVYWYRQLPEEGLKFMVYLQKENIIDESGMPKERFSAEFPKEGPSILRIQQVVRGDSAAYFCASSLGHWVGYTFGSGTRLTVV.

This clone was seen just once. V and J are TRBV5-6 and TRBJ2-1, with D tentatively TRBD1 (5 bases). Germline V gene sequence: CDR1 SGHDT, CDR2 YYEEEE. The V end lost 1 base, the J end lost 9 bases, and 11 bases lay between the germline ends. The CDR3 consists of 13 residues. Here the CDR3 DNA reads TGTGCCAGCAGCTTGTGGGGCGATTTTGAGCAGTTCTTC. Translating it yields CASSLWGDFEQFF.

The chain is built from TRBV5-1 and TRBJ2-5; 11 positions agree with TRBD2. V shed 0 bases and J 2 bases; nucleotides not matched to a gene: 0. Germline V lookup: CDR1 SGHRS, CDR2 YFSETQ. The CDR3 loop spans 15 amino acids. The CDR3: CASSLGLAGQETQYF. CDR3 nucleotides: TGCGCCAGCAGCTTGGGACTAGCGGGACAAGAGACCCAGTACTTC. The variable domain in full, completed from reference TRBV5-1 and TRBJ2-5, reads KAGVTQTPRYLIKTRGQQVTLSCSPISGHRSVSWYQQTPGQGLQFLFEYFSETQRNKGNFPGRFSGRQFSNSRSEMNVSTLELGDSALYLCASSLGLAGQETQYFGPGTRLLVL.

The rearrangement joins TRBV7-3 to TRBJ2-1; no clear D gene. Trimming cost V 0 bases and J 3 bases, with 12 bases left between them. The germline V gene encodes CDR1 SGHTA and CDR2 FQGTGA. This CDR3 is 16 amino acids long. This CDR3 is CASSLTPGLNYNEQFF. The CDR3 region has the DNA TGTGCCAGCAGCTTAACACCGGGCCTCAACTACAATGAGCAGTTCTTC.

This clone was recorded only once. The gene calls are TRBV27 and TRBJ1-1; 10 bases map to TRBD1. The length of the CDR3 is 16 residues. Germline values: CDR1 MNHEY, CDR2 SMNVEV (reference sequence). V lost 2 bases to trimming and J lost 4 bases; unmatched junction nucleotides: 7. The CDR3 DNA follows: TGTGCCAGCAGTTTAAGGGGACAGGGGATGTTCACTGAAGCTTTCTTT. As protein: CASSLRGQGMFTEAFF.

The chain joins TRBV12-1 to TRBJ2-5. TRBV12-1 is a pseudogene segment. The CDR3 contains 14 residues. This CDR3 is CASSSPPLEETQYF. The CDR3 DNA follows: TGTGCCAGCAGCTCCCCTCCGTTGGAAGAGACCCAGTACTTC.